These 31 T cell receptor beta chains were all obtained from the same sample, sequenced in a study of T cell responses to AZD1222 COVID-19 vaccine. Some clones are missing from TCRdb's copy, which holds only in-frame ones; the method was immunoSEQ multiplex PCR. The table records tens of thousands of clones, approximately 90% of them present only once. This sample comprised peripheral blood, obtained 28 days after the second AZD1222 dose. The receptor set was obtained from an adult who received the AZD1222 COVID-19 vaccine.

The rearrangement uses TRBV10-3 and TRBJ2-2; D perhaps matches TRBD1 (6 bases). The CDR3 has 18 amino acids. Trimming pared 2 bases from V and 0 bases from J, leaving 16 bases between. The V gene's germline CDR1 is ENHRY and CDR2 SYGVKD. CDR3 nucleotides: TGTGCCATCAGTGAGCTGCCAGCAGGGGCCCCGAACACCGGGGAGCTGTTTTTT. This codes for CAISELPAGAPNTGELFF.

The rearrangement joins TRBV7-8 to TRBJ2-7; unclear D gene. Trimming left V 4 bases short and J 3 bases short, with 13 bases between. The CDR3 sequence is 14 residues long. Germline CDR1 and CDR2: SGHVS and FQNEAQ. The CDR3 nucleotides read TGTGCCAGCAGCTCCTCCCCGCTCGACTACGAGCAGTACTTC. Its protein product is CASSSSPLDYEQYF.

The V call is TRBV19, the J call TRBJ1-5; unclear D gene. This CDR3 contains 15 residues. Germline V CDR1 and CDR2: LNHDA, SQIVND (reference sequence). V was cut by 3 bases and J by 5 bases, with 14 bases left in between. In DNA form, the CDR3 reads TGTGCCAGTAGTATGGGGTTGACAAAGGATCAGCCCCAGCATTTT. This gives the protein CASSMGLTKDQPQHF.

This chain joins TRBV30 and TRBJ1-2; D gene uncertain. Germline V gene data show CDR1 as GTSNPN and CDR2 as SVGIG (reference sequence). Deletions cut 2 bases from V and 6 bases from J, with 7 bases between. The length of the CDR3 is 11 residues. CDR3 coding DNA: TGTGCCTGGAGTATGGGAGATGGCTACACCTTC. It yields the protein CAWSMGDGYTF. The entire variable domain, with the rest obtained from reference TRBV30 and TRBJ1-2, is as follows: SQTIHQWPATLVQPVGSPLSLECTVEGTSNPNLYWYRQAAGRGLQLLFYSVGIGQISSEVPQNLSASRPQDRQFILSSKKLLLSDSGFYLCAWSMGDGYTFGSGTRLTVV.

The rearrangement links TRBV3-1 (or the pseudogene TRBV3-2) to TRBJ1-4; no clear D. This CDR3 region has 14 residues. Trimming took 1 base from V and 7 from J, leaving 10 bases between them. Germline assignment: CDR1 LGHDT and CDR2 YNNKEL (reference sequence). The CDR3, as DNA: TGTGCCAGCAGCCAAGGGGGTAATGGTGAAAAACTGTTTTTT. Its protein product is CASSQGGNGEKLFF.

This clone was found once. V is TRBV7-3 and J is TRBJ1-3; unclear D gene. The V end lost 3 bases, the J end lost 1 base, and 7 bases lay between the germline ends. The V gene's germline CDR1 is SGHTA and CDR2 FQGTGA. This CDR3 has 14 amino acids. The CDR3 protein is CASSFYRSGNTIYF. In nucleotides, the CDR3 is TGTGCCAGCAGCTTCTATAGGTCTGGAAACACCATATATTTT.

V is TRBV5-8 and J is TRBJ1-1, with 8 bases fitting TRBD1. CDR3 length equals 14 residues. Per the germline V gene, CDR1 is SGHTS and CDR2 is YDEGEE. V trimming: 1 base; J trimming: 8 bases; junction bases outside the gene matches: 7. The DNA for the CDR3 is TGTGCCAGCAGCTTGTCGGACAGGGCTGGGGAAGCTTTCTTT. Amino acid sequence: CASSLSDRAGEAFF.

This clone was recorded only once. The rearrangement uses TRBV28 and TRBJ2-7; 8 bases align to TRBD1. This CDR3 comprises 13 residues. Germline CDR1 MDHEN, CDR2 SYDVKM. With 6 bases clipped from V and 4 bases from J, the junction kept 5 bases outside the gene matches. The CDR3 reads CASSQGAGYEQYF. The CDR3 coding sequence is TGTGCCAGCAGCCAGGGGGCGGGTTACGAGCAGTACTTC. The full variable domain, in which reference TRBV28 and TRBJ2-7 provide the parts outside the CDR3, is DVKVTQSSRYLVKRTGEKVFLECVQDMDHENMFWYRQDPGLGLRLIYFSYDVKMKEKGDIPEGYSVSREKKERFSLILESASTNQTSMYLCASSQGAGYEQYFGPGTRLTVT.

This chain links TRBV28 with TRBJ2-5; a possible D gene is TRBD1 (5 bases). V lost 1 base and J lost 4, with 10 bases in between. Germline CDR1 MDHEN, CDR2 SYDVKM. This CDR3 spans 14 amino acids. The CDR3 is CASSLSRVLETQYF. The CDR3 DNA reads TGTGCCAGCAGTTTATCCAGGGTGTTAGAGACCCAGTACTTC.

The chain combines TRBV6-5 with TRBJ2-1; no definite D call. Germline V gives CDR1 MNHEY, CDR2 SVGAGI. There are 12 residues in the CDR3. Trimming removed 10 bases at V and 10 bases at J, with 17 bases between. CDR3 protein: CATQKGPREQFF. The CDR3 DNA follows: TGTGCCACTCAGAAGGGCCCTAGGGAGCAGTTCTTC.

The rearrangement joins TRBV14 to TRBJ2-7; 8 nucleotides align to TRBD1. CDR1 is SGHDN and CDR2 is FVKESK in the germline V gene. The CDR3 totals 13 residues. V lost 8 bases, J lost 3 bases, and 6 bases stayed unmatched. CDR3 sequence (DNA): TGTGCCAGCGCCCGACAGGGGAACTACGAGCAGTACTTC. Translation gives CASARQGNYEQYF. The whole variable domain, filled in from reference TRBV14 and TRBJ2-7, reads EAGVTQFPSHSVIEKGQTVTLRCDPISGHDNLYWYRRVMGKEIKFLLHFVKESKQDESGMPNNRFLAERTGGTYSTLKVQPAELEDSGVYFCASARQGNYEQYFGPGTRLTVT.

V gene TRBV28 combines with J gene TRBJ1-1; possible D gene TRBD1, 5 bases. CDR1 and CDR2 from the germline V gene are MDHEN and SYDVKM. The V end lost 6 bases, the J end lost 1 base, and 36 bases lay between the germline ends. The CDR3 has 22 amino acids. CDR3 DNA: TGTGCCAGCAGCATTAATCCTTCAACCTCAGGATTTGTGGCAGGGAGGAACACTGAAGCTTTCTTT. This gives the protein CASSINPSTSGFVAGRNTEAFF.

This chain connects TRBV10-3 to TRBJ2-5, with 11 bases lining up with TRBD2. V shed 8 bases and J 1 base; nucleotides not matched to a gene: 3. CDR1 is ENHRY and CDR2 is SYGVKD in the germline V gene. This CDR3 spans 14 amino acids. DNA for the CDR3: TGTGCCATCGGGACTAGCGGATTCCAAGAGACCCAGTACTTC. It is translated as CAIGTSGFQETQYF.

This chain joins TRBV5-6 and TRBJ2-3, with D maybe TRBD2 (5 bases). Per germline, CDR1 SGHDT and CDR2 YYEEEE. The CDR3 spans 16 residues. Between the trimmed V and J ends, which lost 6 bases and 0 bases, there was a span of 17 bases. Here the CDR3 DNA reads TGTGCCAGCACTCCTGGGCGGGCAACTAGCACAGATACGCAGTATTTT. This translates into CASTPGRATSTDTQYF.

This chain uses TRBV30 with TRBJ1-6; D ambiguous. Trimming shortened V by 0 bases and J by 0 bases, and 12 bases separated the two germline ends. This CDR3 has 17 amino acids. The germline gives CDR1 GTSNPN, CDR2 SVGIG (reference sequence). The CDR3 region has the DNA TGTGCCTGGAGTGTACCTTTCGAACCCTCCTATAATTCACCCCTCCACTTT. This gives the protein CAWSVPFEPSYNSPLHF.

V is TRBV6-6 and J is TRBJ2-7, with D uncertain. With 2 bases removed from V and 6 bases from J, the gap between germline ends came to 11 bases. Germline assignment: CDR1 MNHNY and CDR2 SVGAGI (reference sequence). The CDR3 consists of 13 residues. The CDR3 DNA reads as TGTGCCAGCAGTTACCTGGTGTTGGGCGAGCAGTACTTC. It codes for CASSYLVLGEQYF.

The chain links TRBV5-1 to TRBJ2-3, with D hard to call. With 4 bases removed from V and 0 bases from J, the gap between germline ends came to 9 bases. This CDR3 region has 14 residues. Germline V gene sequence: CDR1 SGHRS, CDR2 YFSETQ. The CDR3 region is CASSVSDSTDTQYF. The CDR3 coding sequence is TGCGCCAGCAGCGTATCAGATAGCACAGATACGCAGTATTTT.

The J gene is TRBJ1-1, the V gene TRBV20-1, with D tentatively TRBD1 (6 bases). The V and J ends lost 3 bases and 8 bases respectively, with 10 bases between them. The CDR3 covers 11 residues. Germline V gives CDR1 DFQATT, CDR2 SNEGSKA (reference sequence). The CDR3 DNA reads TGCAGTGCTAGTGGGACATCGGAAGCTTTCTTT. As protein: CSASGTSEAFF.

The chain has TRBV5-4 and TRBJ1-2; D ambiguous. V was trimmed by 4 bases and J by 6 bases, leaving 13 bases between them. There are 13 residues in the CDR3. Germline V gene lookup returns CDR1 SGHNT and CDR2 YYREEE (reference sequence). Here the CDR3 reads CASSHPDLDGYTF. In DNA, the CDR3 is TGTGCCAGCAGCCATCCGGACCTGGATGGCTACACCTTC.

V usage is TRBV6-2 or TRBV6-3 and J usage is TRBJ1-6; D not resolved. V was pared by 0 bases and J by 10 bases, with 10 bases between. The germline V gene has CDR1 MNHEY and CDR2 SVGEGT. This CDR3 contains 14 residues. CDR3: CASSYSTVRSPLHF. The CDR3 DNA reads as TGTGCCAGCAGTTACTCGACTGTCCGCTCACCCCTCCACTTT.

This CDR3 is CASSFGSTDTQYF. CDR3 DNA: TGTGCCAGCAGTTTTGGTAGCACAGATACGCAGTATTTT. The chain carries TRBV28 and TRBJ2-3, with no clear D. CDR1 and CDR2 (germline): MDHEN, SYDVKM. This CDR3 region has 13 residues. V was clipped by 3 bases and J by 0 bases, with 4 bases between them.

Comment on this clone: An end of the junction does not agree with germline; a read error may underlie this. This chain links TRBV6-2 or TRBV6-3 with TRBJ2-1; 14 nucleotides match TRBD2. Germline CDR1 and CDR2: MNHEY and SVGEGT. The CDR3 contains 19 residues. This CDR3 reads CASSYLGLAGGSSDNEQFF. The DNA for the CDR3 is TGTGCCAGCAGTTACCTCGGACTAGCGGGGGGTTCCTCCGACAATGAGCAGTTCTTC.

This rearrangement joins TRBV5-1 to TRBJ1-2; TRBD1 agrees at 8 bases. Trimming at V came to 4 bases and at J to 7 bases, leaving 9 bases not matched to a gene. CDR3 length equals 14 residues. Germline V gene sequence: CDR1 SGHRS, CDR2 YFSETQ. In DNA form, the CDR3 reads TGCGCCAGCAGCCCGACGACAGGGGTGTCTGGCTACACCTTC. This codes for CASSPTTGVSGYTF.

The chain employs TRBV7-8 and TRBJ2-1, with TRBD1 matching over 9 bases. The CDR3 length is 17 residues. V was pared by 5 bases and J by 10 bases, with 18 bases of the junction left unmatched. CDR1 SGHVS and CDR2 FQNEAQ come from the germline V gene. CDR3 sequence (DNA): TGTGCCAGCAGCCCTTTCACCGGGACAGGGATACTAACGGAGCAGTTCTTC. Protein: CASSPFTGTGILTEQFF.

V and J are TRBV7-6 and TRBJ1-1; D uncertain. V shed 5 bases and J shed 3 bases, with 22 bases lying between them. CDR3 length: 17 amino acids. Germline CDR1 and CDR2: SGHVS and FNYEAQ. The CDR3 sequence: CASSPLGVPNWDTEAFF. CDR3 in DNA: TGTGCCAGCAGCCCCCTCGGGGTACCCAATTGGGACACTGAAGCTTTCTTT.

The chain has TRBV10-2 and TRBJ2-1; no clear D gene. Trimming pared 4 bases from V and 5 bases from J, leaving 12 bases between. The length of the CDR3 is 14 residues. The germline gives CDR1 WSHSY, CDR2 SAAADI. The CDR3 spells CASSGRQSNNEQFF. The CDR3 region has the DNA TGCGCCAGCAGTGGCAGACAATCGAACAATGAGCAGTTCTTC.

This chain links TRBV19 with TRBJ1-2, with unresolved D. Per the germline V gene, CDR1 is LNHDA and CDR2 is SQIVND (reference sequence). The CDR3 contains 14 residues. Trimming took 6 bases from V and 4 from J, leaving 15 bases between them. CDR3 DNA: TGTGCCAGTAGCCCGGATTTCCCCTTCTATGGCTACACCTTC. Its translation is CASSPDFPFYGYTF.

The J gene is TRBJ2-1, the V gene TRBV11-3, with 10 positions matching TRBD2. J lost 7 bases, V lost 0 bases, and 3 bases had no gene match. The CDR3 length is 15 residues. Germline CDR1 and CDR2: SGHNT and YENEEA. The CDR3 sequence: CASSLEASGGNEQFF. In DNA form, the CDR3 reads TGTGCCAGCAGCTTAGAAGCTAGCGGGGGTAATGAGCAGTTCTTC.

V is TRBV2 and J is TRBJ1-4; weak D call: TRBD1 (5 bases). This CDR3 spans 14 amino acids. Trimming removed 7 bases from V and 7 bases from J, with 16 bases in between. Germline V gives CDR1 SNHLY, CDR2 FYNNEI. The DNA for the CDR3 is TGTGCCAGCAATGGGGCATCTAGGGTTGAAAAACTGTTTTTT. Translating gives CASNGASRVEKLFF.

V gene TRBV6-5 combines with J gene TRBJ2-4; 8 positions match TRBD1. Per the germline V gene, CDR1 is MNHEY and CDR2 is SVGAGI. This CDR3 has 16 residues. Trimming took 4 bases from V and 7 from J; bases not matched to a gene: 12. CDR3 in DNA: TGTGCCAGCAGTTCTATGAGCGGACAGGGAGTGAACATTCAGTACTTC. Amino acid sequence: CASSSMSGQGVNIQYF.

The chain recombines TRBV19 with TRBJ1-5, with 8 positions matching TRBD1. CDR3 length: 15 amino acids. V gave up 6 bases and J gave up 5 bases; unmatched junction bases: 9. Germline CDR1 and CDR2: LNHDA and SQIVND (reference sequence). DNA of the CDR3: TGTGCCAGTAGGACCGGACAGGGACGTTATCAGCCCCAGCATTTT. Translating it yields CASRTGQGRYQPQHF.